The T cell receptor (beta chain) described here comes from a study of shared clonotypes between healthy human individuals. Findings of the study overall: Among donors, the sharing of clonotypes was expected to be influenced by sequencing depth.

With regard to this clone: Its target is unknown.

Clones were sequenced by immunoSEQ multiplex PCR, and TCRdb holds only the in-frame ones, with some missing. The table includes approximately 2.5 million clones, around 90% detected once. CDR1 MDHEN and CDR2 SYDVKM come from the germline V gene. The CDR3 has 13 residues. Deletions cut 8 bases from V and 0 bases from J, with 9 bases between. V gene TRBV28 combines with J gene TRBJ2-3, with D unclear. The sample comprised naive CD4+ T cells sorted from blood. Subset of the sample: CD45RA+ positively selected. The source is a man aged 18 to 30 in good health. CDR3 in amino acids: CASGIGSTDTQYF. For the CDR3, the DNA is TGTGCCAGCGGGATCGGTAGCACAGATACGCAGTATTTT. The full variable domain, in which reference TRBV28 and TRBJ2-3 provide the parts outside the CDR3, is DVKVTQSSRYLVKRTGEKVFLECVQDMDHENMFWYRQDPGLGLRLIYFSYDVKMKEKGDIPEGYSVSREKKERFSLILESASTNQTSMYLCASGIGSTDTQYFGPGTRLTVL.